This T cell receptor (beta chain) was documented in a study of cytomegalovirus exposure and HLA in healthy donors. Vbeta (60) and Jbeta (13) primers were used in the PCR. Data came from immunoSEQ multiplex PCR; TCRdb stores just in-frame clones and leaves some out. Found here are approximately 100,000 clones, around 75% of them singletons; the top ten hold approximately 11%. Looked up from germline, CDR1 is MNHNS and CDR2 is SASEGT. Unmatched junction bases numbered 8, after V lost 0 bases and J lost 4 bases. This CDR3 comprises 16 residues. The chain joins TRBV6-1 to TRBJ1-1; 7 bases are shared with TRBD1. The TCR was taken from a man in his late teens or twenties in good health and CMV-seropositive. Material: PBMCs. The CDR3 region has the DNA TGTGCCAGCAGTGAAGCTCGCCCAGGGGGAATCACTGAAGCTTTCTTT. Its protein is CASSEARPGGITEAFF.